These 11 T cell receptor beta chains were sequenced from one sample in a study of T-cell memory formation after mild COVID-19. TCRdb redid the calling of the 5' RACE reads with MiXCR, one entry per CDR3 protein. Of approximately 250,000 distinct CDR3 sequences listed, about a sixth are singletons. Sequencing used PBMCs or a T cell subset sorted from them (not recorded which). These receptors came from a man in his late teens or twenties who had mild COVID-19 (a few samples of this study predate the infection). Cell type and time point are not known.

This chain connects TRBV6-5 to TRBJ1-1; TRBD1 matches 9 bases. V gave up 7 bases and J gave up 11 bases; unmatched junction bases: 11. Per the germline V gene, CDR1 is MNHEY and CDR2 is SVGAGI. This CDR3 is 13 amino acids long. This CDR3 is CASNSLTGGIAFF. As DNA, the CDR3 is TGTGCCAGCAACAGCCTGACAGGGGGAATTGCTTTCTTT.

V and J are TRBV4-2 and TRBJ2-3; D gene uncertain. V was pared by 4 bases and J by 6 bases, with 11 bases between. CDR1 is LGHNA, CDR2 YNFKEQ, per germline. This CDR3 comprises 13 residues. The CDR3 nucleotides read TGTGCCAGCAGCCGACGGCTGGAGGATACGCAGTATTTT. Amino acid sequence: CASSRRLEDTQYF.

This clonotype has more than one count but fewer than ten. The CDR3 DNA reads TGCGCCAGCAGCTCTTTTCCCAACCTTGGACAGACCGGGGAGCTGTTTTTT. Translated, it gives CASSSFPNLGQTGELFF. The rearrangement uses TRBV5-1 and TRBJ2-2; tentatively, D is TRBD1 (6 bases). The CDR3 has 17 residues. From germline, CDR1 is SGHRS and CDR2 YFSETQ. Trimming left V 3 bases short and J 5 bases short, with 20 bases between.

The chain links TRBV29-1 to TRBJ2-7; D is possibly TRBD2 (6 bases). The CDR3 totals 12 residues. Trimming removed 7 bases from V and 3 bases from J, with 13 bases in between. The V gene's germline CDR1 is SQVTM and CDR2 ANQGSEA. CDR3 nucleotides: TGCAGCGGTCGGACGGGGGTCTACGAGCAGTACTTC. This codes for CSGRTGVYEQYF.

This clonotype has more than one count but fewer than ten. The chain uses TRBV15 and TRBJ2-7; TRBD2 might be the D (6 bases). The CDR3 is 12 amino acids. Germline CDR1 and CDR2: LNHNV and YYDKDF (reference sequence). V was trimmed by 5 bases and J by 10 bases, leaving 15 bases between them. The CDR3 reads CATSGGGGNQYV. The CDR3 DNA reads TGTGCCACCAGCGGGGGTGGCGGGAATCAGTACGTC.

This clonotype was detected only a few times. This chain joins TRBV6-5 and TRBJ2-7; D gene uncertain. Germline values: CDR1 MNHEY, CDR2 SVGAGI. Trimming cost V 6 bases and J 1 base, with 10 bases left between them. This CDR3 region has 13 residues. The CDR3 is CASSPARSYEQYV. Here the CDR3 DNA reads TGTGCCAGCAGCCCCGCCCGGTCCTACGAGCAGTACGTC.

In its sample, this clonotype was seen a few times. The chain carries TRBV6-5 and TRBJ1-6, with TRBD1 matching 8 bases. V was pared by 9 bases and J by 7 bases, with 8 bases of the junction left unmatched. The CDR3 totals 14 residues. Germline V gives CDR1 MNHEY, CDR2 SVGAGI. The CDR3 loop reads CASQYRGGNSPLHF. The CDR3 nucleotides are TGTGCCAGTCAATACAGGGGGGGGAATTCACCCCTCCACTTT.

The chain is built from TRBV30 and TRBJ1-3; the D is unclear. The CDR3 has 12 amino acids. Germline V CDR1 and CDR2: GTSNPN, SVGIG (reference sequence). The V end lost 4 bases, the J end lost 2 bases, and 6 bases lay between the germline ends. CDR3 sequence reads: CAWTATGNTIYF. As DNA, the CDR3 is TGTGCCTGGACCGCGACTGGAAACACCATATATTTT.

The chain combines TRBV7-9 with TRBJ1-2, with 8 nucleotides matching TRBD1. The CDR3 loop spans 13 amino acids. The germline V gene has CDR1 SEHNR and CDR2 FQNEAQ (reference sequence). J was trimmed by 5 bases and V by 6 bases; bases with no gene match: 5. CDR3 sequence (DNA): TGTGCCAGCAGTTTTGGACAGGGATATGGCTACACCTTC. Amino acids: CASSFGQGYGYTF.

This chain links TRBV7-2 with TRBJ2-7; unclear D gene. This CDR3 region has 17 residues. The ends were cut back, 3 bases at V and 4 bases at J, with 22 bases in the middle. Germline V lookup: CDR1 SGHTA, CDR2 FQGNSA. CDR3 coding DNA: TGTGCCAGCAGCTTTCAAGCCCCACAACCGACAAAATACGAGCAGTACTTC. Protein sequence: CASSFQAPQPTKYEQYF. The full variable domain, in which reference TRBV7-2 and TRBJ2-7 provide the parts outside the CDR3, is GAGVSQSPSNKVTEKGKDVELRCDPISGHTALYWYRQSLGQGLEFLIYFQGNSAPDKSGLPSDRFSAERTGGSVSTLTIQRTQQEDSAVYLCASSFQAPQPTKYEQYFGPGTRLTVT.

This rearrangement joins TRBV6-5 to TRBJ2-7, with D perhaps TRBD2 (6 bases). CDR3 length equals 15 residues. V dropped 0 bases and J dropped 2 bases, with 11 bases sitting between them. Per germline, CDR1 MNHEY and CDR2 SVGAGI. This CDR3 is CASSYSLASAYEQYF. The CDR3 coding sequence is TGTGCCAGCAGTTACTCGTTGGCTAGCGCCTACGAGCAGTACTTC.